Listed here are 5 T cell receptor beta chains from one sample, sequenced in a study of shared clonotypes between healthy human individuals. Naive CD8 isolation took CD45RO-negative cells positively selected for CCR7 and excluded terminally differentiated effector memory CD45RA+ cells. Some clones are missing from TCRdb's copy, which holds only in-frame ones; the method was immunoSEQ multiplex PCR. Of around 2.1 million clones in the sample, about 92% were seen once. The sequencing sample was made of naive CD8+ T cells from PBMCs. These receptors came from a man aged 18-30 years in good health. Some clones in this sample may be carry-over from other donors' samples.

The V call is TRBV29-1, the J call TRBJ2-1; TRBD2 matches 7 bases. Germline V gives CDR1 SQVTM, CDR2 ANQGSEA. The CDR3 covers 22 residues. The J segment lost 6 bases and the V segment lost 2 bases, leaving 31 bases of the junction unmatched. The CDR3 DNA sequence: TGCAGCGTTGAACTAGCGGCTACGAACCTCCTGGGGAGCGGTGGGAGTCTCAATGAGCAGTTCTTC. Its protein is CSVELAATNLLGSGGSLNEQFF.

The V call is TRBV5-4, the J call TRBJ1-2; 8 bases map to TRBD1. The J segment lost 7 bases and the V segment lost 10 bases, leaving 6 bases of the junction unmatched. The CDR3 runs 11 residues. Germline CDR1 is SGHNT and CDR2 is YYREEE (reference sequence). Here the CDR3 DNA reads TGTGCCTGGACAGGGTTGGTTGGCTACACCTTC. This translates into CAWTGLVGYTF. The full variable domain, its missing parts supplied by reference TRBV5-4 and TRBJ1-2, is ETGVTQSPTHLIKTRGQQVTLRCSSQSGHNTVSWYQQALGQGPQFIFQYYREEENGRGNFPPRFSGLQFPNYSSELNVNALELDDSALYLCAWTGLVGYTFGSGTRLTVV.

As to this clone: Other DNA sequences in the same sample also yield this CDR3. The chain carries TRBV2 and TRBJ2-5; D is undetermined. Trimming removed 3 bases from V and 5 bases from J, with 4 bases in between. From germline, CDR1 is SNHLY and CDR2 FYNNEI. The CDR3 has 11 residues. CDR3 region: CASSDSETQYF. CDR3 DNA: TGTGCCAGCAGTGATTCGGAGACCCAGTACTTC.

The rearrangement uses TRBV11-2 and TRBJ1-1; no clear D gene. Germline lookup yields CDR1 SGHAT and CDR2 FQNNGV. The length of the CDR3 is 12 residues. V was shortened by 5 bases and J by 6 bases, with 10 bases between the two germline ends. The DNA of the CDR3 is TGTGCCAGCAGCCCCCAGTTTTCTGAAGCTTTCTTT. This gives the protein CASSPQFSEAFF.

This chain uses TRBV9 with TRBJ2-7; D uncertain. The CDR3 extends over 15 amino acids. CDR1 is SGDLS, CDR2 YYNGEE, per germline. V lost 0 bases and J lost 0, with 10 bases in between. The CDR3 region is CASSVGFAGSYEQYF. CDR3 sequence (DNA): TGTGCCAGCAGCGTAGGTTTTGCCGGCTCCTACGAGCAGTACTTC.